Below are 19 T cell receptor beta chains sequenced from a single sample in a study of neurological immune-mediated disorders. Each CDR3 protein gets one entry after TCRdb re-called the 5' RACE reads with MiXCR. The data show about 25,000 distinct CDR3 sequences, about 3% seen once. Material: PBMCs. All receptors come from a woman aged 25 to 39 with multiple sclerosis.

This clonotype was seen at least ten times. The V gene is TRBV6-5, the J gene TRBJ2-2, with D possibly TRBD2 on 5 matching bases. The germline V gene encodes CDR1 MNHEY and CDR2 SVGAGI. The V gene lost 5 bases and the J gene lost 0 bases, with 10 bases spanning the gap. The CDR3 is 15 residues long. CDR3 amino acids: CASSGPGTNTGELFF. CDR3 coding DNA: TGTGCCAGCAGTGGACCGGGAACGAACACCGGGGAGCTGTTTTTT.

This clonotype showed up many times. This chain links TRBV6-5 with TRBJ2-1, with D unresolved. The germline V gene encodes CDR1 MNHEY and CDR2 SVGAGI. The CDR3 consists of 15 residues. V lost 0 bases and J lost 9, with 15 bases in between. CDR3: CASSYSYRRVGEQFF. In nucleotides, the CDR3 is TGTGCCAGCAGTTACTCCTACCGCCGGGTGGGTGAGCAGTTCTTC.

This clonotype was counted ten times or more. The chain employs TRBV12-3 or TRBV12-4 and TRBJ1-1; the match to TRBD1 covers 7 bases. The CDR3 loop spans 13 amino acids. The V gene end was trimmed by 2 bases and the J gene end by 8 bases; junction bases not matched to a gene: 5. CDR3 sequence reads: CASSLLSGGEAFF. CDR3 bases: TGTGCCAGCAGTTTATTATCAGGGGGAGAAGCTTTCTTT.

This clonotype appeared many times. The chain links TRBV7-2 to TRBJ2-7; unclear D gene. The CDR3 spans 12 residues. V was cut by 1 base and J by 7 bases, with 8 bases left in between. Germline-derived CDR1 and CDR2 are SGHTA and FQGNSA. CDR3 loop: CASSLDRREQYF. In DNA, the CDR3 is TGTGCCAGCAGCTTAGACAGACGGGAGCAGTACTTC.

There are many counts of this clonotype. The J gene is TRBJ2-5, the V gene TRBV29-1, with 7 bases that match TRBD1. Germline CDR1 is SQVTM and CDR2 is ANQGSEA. The length of the CDR3 is 12 residues. V gave up 7 bases and J gave up 5 bases; unmatched junction bases: 7. As DNA, the CDR3 is TGCAGCGCTACGACAGGGTCGGAGACCCAGTACTTC. Its protein is CSATTGSETQYF.

This clonotype came up many times. The V call is TRBV5-5, the J call TRBJ1-4; 7 bases are a match to TRBD1. Germline-derived CDR1 and CDR2 are SGHKS and YYEKEE (reference sequence). This CDR3 comprises 14 residues. The trim removed 3 bases at V and 8 bases at J, leaving 7 bases unmatched. The CDR3: CASSSRGSGEKLFF. CDR3 coding DNA: TGTGCCAGCAGCTCCAGGGGGTCCGGCGAAAAACTGTTTTTT.

Ten or more counts support this clonotype. This CDR3 reads CASSLDDFSYEQYF. DNA of the CDR3: TGTGCCAGCAGCTTAGACGACTTCTCCTACGAGCAGTACTTC. V gene TRBV7-9 combines with J gene TRBJ2-7; no definite D call. V lost 1 base to trimming and J lost 0 bases, with 7 bases between them. The CDR3 extends over 14 amino acids. Germline V lookup: CDR1 SEHNR, CDR2 FQNEAQ (reference sequence).

This clonotype was counted many times. The chain employs TRBV5-6 and TRBJ2-1; maybe TRBD1 (5 bases). This CDR3 is built from 17 residues. Between the trimmed V and J ends, which lost 0 bases and 0 bases, there was a span of 13 bases. From germline, CDR1 is SGHDT and CDR2 YYEEEE. DNA of the CDR3: TGTGCCAGCAGCTTGGCCATGGGGCGGAGCTCCTACAATGAGCAGTTCTTC. As protein: CASSLAMGRSSYNEQFF.

This clonotype was seen repeatedly, ten times or more. The chain employs TRBV12-3 or TRBV12-4 and TRBJ2-1, with TRBD2 identical over 9 bases. This CDR3 region has 19 residues. V was pared by 3 bases and J by 2 bases, with 14 bases of the junction left unmatched. The CDR3 DNA sequence: TGTGCCAGCAGTTTGCGGGGGGGGCTCGGGCTAGCGGCCTACAATGAGCAGTTCTTC. Translating it yields CASSLRGGLGLAAYNEQFF.

V and J are TRBV9 and TRBJ1-6, with a weak D call TRBD1 (5 bases). CDR1 is SGDLS, CDR2 YYNGEE, per germline. This CDR3 spans 17 amino acids. Trimming cost V 4 bases and J 7 bases, with 21 bases left between them. The CDR3 spells CASSPKDTFERNSPLHF. CDR3 nucleotide sequence: TGTGCCAGCAGCCCGAAGGACACATTCGAGCGGAATTCACCCCTCCACTTT.

The table lists this clonotype with many counts. The chain carries TRBV7-2 and TRBJ2-1; TRBD2 agrees at 7 bases. Germline V gives CDR1 SGHTA, CDR2 FQGNSA. The CDR3 is 16 residues long. With V trimmed by 6 bases and J by 3 bases, 11 bases remained unmatched. The CDR3 reads CASRDPGTTNYNEQFF. The CDR3 DNA is TGTGCCAGCAGGGATCCCGGGACTACTAACTACAATGAGCAGTTCTTC.

This clonotype was picked up many times. The V gene is TRBV5-6, the J gene TRBJ2-7; perhaps TRBD2 as D (5 bases). V lost 1 base to trimming and J lost 7 bases, with 12 bases between them. The CDR3 covers 13 residues. Germline assignment: CDR1 SGHDT and CDR2 YYEEEE. CDR3 nucleotides: TGTGCCAGCAGCTTGCTGAGAAGAGGGGAGCAGTACTTC. It translates to CASSLLRRGEQYF. The entire variable domain, with the rest obtained from reference TRBV5-6 and TRBJ2-7, is as follows: DAGVTQSPTHLIKTRGQQVTLRCSPKSGHDTVSWYQQALGQGPQFIFQYYEEEERQRGNFPDRFSGHQFPNYSSELNVNALLLGDSALYLCASSLLRRGEQYFGPGTRLTVT.

This clonotype was counted at least ten times. The genes are TRBV20-1 and TRBJ2-7, with 7 bases matching TRBD1. Unmatched junction bases numbered 10, after V lost 6 bases and J lost 5 bases. CDR1 and CDR2 (germline): DFQATT, SNEGSKA (reference sequence). The CDR3 loop spans 13 amino acids. CDR3 in DNA: TGCAGTGCGCGAGACAGGGAGAGAAACGAGCAGTACTTC. This gives the protein CSARDRERNEQYF.

This clonotype has a count of ten or more. The rearrangement uses TRBV11-2 and TRBJ2-7; D may correspond to TRBD1 or TRBD2 (7 bases each). Between the trimmed V and J ends, which lost 0 bases and 0 bases, there was a span of 18 bases. CDR3 size: 18 residues. Germline V gives CDR1 SGHAT, CDR2 FQNNGV. CDR3 DNA sequence: TGTGCCAGCAGCTTAGATTTGGGAGGGGGCGCAAGCTCCTACGAGCAGTACTTC. Translating it yields CASSLDLGGGASSYEQYF.

At least ten counts were recorded for this clonotype. The chain couples TRBV20-1 to TRBJ1-4; D might be TRBD1 (6 bases). This CDR3 spans 14 amino acids. Germline V gives CDR1 DFQATT, CDR2 SNEGSKA (reference sequence). V lost 3 bases and J lost 8, with 16 bases in between. In nucleotides, the CDR3 is TGCAGTGCTAGGAAGGGGGGCTGGGAGGAAAAACTGTTTTTT. This encodes CSARKGGWEEKLFF.

This clonotype was counted ten times or more. The V and J genes are TRBV7-2 and TRBJ2-7; D possibly corresponds to TRBD2 (6 bases). The CDR3 is 15 residues long. The germline CDR1 and CDR2 sequences are SGHTA and FQGNSA. V was pared by 5 bases and J by 3 bases, with 17 bases between. The CDR3 here is CASSPGLSPGYEQYF. The CDR3 nucleotides read TGTGCCAGCAGCCCGGGACTTTCCCCGGGCTACGAGCAGTACTTC.

This clonotype was recorded many times. The gene calls are TRBV6-6 and TRBJ2-1; TRBD2 matches at 7 bases. Losses at the gene ends were 2 bases for V and 3 bases for J; bases not matched to a gene: 4. This CDR3 is built from 15 residues. The germline V gene encodes CDR1 MNHNY and CDR2 SVGAGI (reference sequence). CDR3 sequence: CASSYGEGIYNEQFF. The CDR3 coding sequence is TGTGCCAGCAGTTACGGGGAGGGAATCTACAATGAGCAGTTCTTC.

This clonotype was observed at least ten times. This sequence may be a read error, since a much larger clone differs from it by one base. This chain uses TRBV15 with TRBJ2-2, with D tentatively TRBD1 or TRBD2 (5 bases each). Trimming removed 8 bases from V and 5 bases from J, with 15 bases in between. The germline gives CDR1 LNHNV, CDR2 YYDKDF (reference sequence). The CDR3 covers 14 residues. CDR3 nucleotide sequence: TGTGCCACCCTCGGGGCTAGAGGGACCGGGGAGCTGTTTTTT. The encoded protein is CATLGARGTGELFF.

This clonotype was detected ten times or more. This chain uses TRBV6-2 or TRBV6-3 with TRBJ1-2; D is undetermined. Trimming stripped 2 bases from V and 2 bases from J, with 9 bases between. The CDR3 is 14 residues long. CDR1 is MNHEY and CDR2 is SVGEGT in the germline V gene. The CDR3: CASSYRGNNYGYTF. The DNA for the CDR3 is TGTGCCAGCAGTTACCGGGGAAACAACTATGGCTACACCTTC.